The 8 T cell receptor beta chains below all came from one sample that was sequenced in a study of blood T cell repertoires in COVID-19. The data were produced by immunoSEQ multiplex PCR, yet TCRdb's version contains in-frame clones alone and is incomplete. The table shows about 300,000 clones, with 80% to 90% occurring only once. The material sequenced was peripheral blood. The receptors originated from a woman in her 50s who had recovered from COVID-19.

This sequence joins TRBV28 and TRBJ2-7; TRBD1 agrees at 9 bases. The CDR3 loop spans 14 amino acids. Germline CDR1 and CDR2: MDHEN and SYDVKM. After removal of 7 bases from V and 1 base from J, the junction contained 5 bases not matched to a gene. Here the CDR3 reads CASTTGGASYEQYF. In DNA, the CDR3 is TGTGCCAGCACAACAGGGGGCGCGTCCTACGAGCAGTACTTC.

This clone was counted once. This chain uses TRBV5-4 with TRBJ2-2, with TRBD1 matching over 7 bases. The CDR3 is 17 residues long. The V gene's germline CDR1 is SGHNT and CDR2 YYREEE (reference sequence). V gave up 0 bases and J gave up 0 bases; unmatched junction bases: 5. CDR3 sequence reads: CASSLALTGTNTGELFF. Written as DNA, the CDR3 is TGTGCCAGCAGCTTGGCTCTGACAGGGACGAACACCGGGGAGCTGTTTTTT.

This clone was counted once. The chain has TRBV7-2 and TRBJ1-2; 7 bases are shared with TRBD1. In germline, CDR1 is SGHTA, CDR2 FQGNSA. The junction had 7 bases not matched to a gene; V was cut back by 5 bases and J by 7 bases. CDR3 length: 13 residues. CDR3: CASSRGQLVGYTF. The CDR3, as DNA: TGTGCCAGCAGCCGGGGACAGTTGGTTGGCTACACCTTC.

The chain has TRBV4-1 and TRBJ1-2; D uncertain. The CDR3 covers 15 residues. Trimming shortened V by 0 bases and J by 4 bases, and 12 bases separated the two germline ends. Per the germline V gene, CDR1 is MGHRA and CDR2 is YSYEKL. Here the CDR3 reads CASSQEYTAAYGYTF. CDR3 DNA: TGCGCCAGCAGCCAAGAATATACAGCAGCCTATGGCTACACCTTC.

The chain links TRBV29-1 to TRBJ2-3, with 8 bases matching TRBD2. The CDR3 is 13 residues long. V lost 7 bases, J lost 5 bases, and 8 bases stayed unmatched. Germline V lookup: CDR1 SQVTM, CDR2 ANQGSEA. The CDR3 loop is CSADPGGGDTQYF. In DNA form, the CDR3 reads TGCAGCGCCGACCCGGGGGGGGGAGATACGCAGTATTTT.

Only one count was recorded for this clone. The chain joins TRBV9 to TRBJ2-1; D remains unclear. Germline V lookup: CDR1 SGDLS, CDR2 YYNGEE. Deletions cut 0 bases from V and 0 bases from J, with 7 bases between. This CDR3 is 15 amino acids long. CDR3 sequence reads: CASSVEAVSYNEQFF. CDR3 coding DNA: TGTGCCAGCAGCGTAGAGGCGGTCTCCTACAATGAGCAGTTCTTC. Using reference TRBV9 and TRBJ2-1 for the parts outside the CDR3, the full variable domain is DSGVTQTPKHLITATGQRVTLRCSPRSGDLSVYWYQQSLDQGLQFLIQYYNGEERAKGNILERFSAQQFPDLHSELNLSSLELGDSALYFCASSVEAVSYNEQFFGPGTRLTVL.

This chain joins TRBV6-2 or TRBV6-3 and TRBJ1-5; 8 bases are a match to TRBD1. The trim removed 6 bases at V and 4 bases at J, leaving 14 bases unmatched. This CDR3 is built from 17 residues. Germline CDR1 and CDR2: MNHEY and SVGEGT. The CDR3 nucleotides read TGTGCCAGCAGCCCGAAACGATCAGGGGGCTTAAATCAGCCCCAGCATTTT. The encoded protein is CASSPKRSGGLNQPQHF.

This clone was seen only once. This chain links TRBV7-2 with TRBJ1-1; D may be TRBD1 (6 bases). Germline V gene lookup returns CDR1 SGHTA and CDR2 FQGNSA. Trimming took 5 bases from V and 5 from J, leaving 18 bases between them. The CDR3 has 15 residues. This CDR3 is CASSHDYRDETEAFF. In DNA form, the CDR3 reads TGTGCCAGCAGCCATGATTACAGGGATGAGACTGAAGCTTTCTTT.